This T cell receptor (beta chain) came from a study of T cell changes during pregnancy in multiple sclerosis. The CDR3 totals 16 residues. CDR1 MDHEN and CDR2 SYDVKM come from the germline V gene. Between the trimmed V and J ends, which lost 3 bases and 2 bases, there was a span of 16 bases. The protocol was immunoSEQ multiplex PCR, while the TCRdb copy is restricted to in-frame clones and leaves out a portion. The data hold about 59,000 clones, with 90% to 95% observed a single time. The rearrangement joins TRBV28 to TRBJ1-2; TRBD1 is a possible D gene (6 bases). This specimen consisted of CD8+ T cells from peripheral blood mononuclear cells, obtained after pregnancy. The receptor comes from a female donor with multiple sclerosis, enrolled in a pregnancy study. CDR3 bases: TGTGCCAGCAGTTTGGTGGGGCAGGGGTTAAACTATGGCTACACCTTC. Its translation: CASSLVGQGLNYGYTF.